The 24 T cell receptor beta chains below come from one sample, sequenced in a study of T cell responses to AZD1222 COVID-19 vaccine. Produced via immunoSEQ multiplex PCR; TCRdb's table is partial and in-frame only. The data hold around 180,000 clones, with about nine tenths observed a single time. The sample was peripheral blood, taken on day 0 of AZD1222 vaccination. All receptors derive from an adult in good health.

The gene calls are TRBV6-2 or TRBV6-3 and TRBJ2-7; D is possibly TRBD1 (5 bases). Trimming removed 0 bases at V and 0 bases at J, with 9 bases between. CDR1 is MNHEY, CDR2 SVGEGT, per germline. There are 15 residues in the CDR3. This CDR3 reads CASSYSSDSSYEQYF. In nucleotides, the CDR3 is TGTGCCAGCAGTTACTCGTCCGACAGCTCCTACGAGCAGTACTTC.

The V and J genes are TRBV3-1 (or the pseudogene TRBV3-2) and TRBJ1-3, with a weak D call TRBD1 (5 bases). V lost 5 bases to trimming and J lost 2 bases, with 10 bases between them. Germline assignment: CDR1 LGHDT and CDR2 YNNKEL (reference sequence). This CDR3 has 14 residues. In DNA, the CDR3 is TGTGCCAGCAGCTTTAGAGGGGCTGGAAACACCATATATTTT. This encodes CASSFRGAGNTIYF.

The CDR3 DNA is TGCGCCAGCAGCAGCTACAGGGGGGGTGGCTACACCTTC. It specifies CASSSYRGGGYTF. The chain links TRBV5-1 to TRBJ1-2, with 8 bases matching TRBD1. The CDR3 has 13 amino acids. Losses at the gene ends were 4 bases for V and 7 bases for J; bases not matched to a gene: 6. Germline lookup yields CDR1 SGHRS and CDR2 YFSETQ.

This chain links TRBV6-5 with TRBJ1-1; 7 nucleotides agree with TRBD1. V trimming: 3 bases; J trimming: 1 base; junction bases outside the gene matches: 5. This CDR3 contains 15 residues. Germline values: CDR1 MNHEY, CDR2 SVGAGI. As DNA, the CDR3 is TGTGCCAGCAGTTATTCAGGGGGGAAGAACACTGAAGCTTTCTTT. This sequence encodes CASSYSGGKNTEAFF.

The V gene is TRBV6-5, the J gene TRBJ2-7, with D perhaps matching TRBD2 (5 bases). The CDR3 has 15 residues. V was clipped by 6 bases and J by 2 bases, with 17 bases between them. CDR1 is MNHEY, CDR2 SVGAGI, per germline. CDR3 DNA sequence: TGTGCCAGCAGCGGGGTTGCTGGCTACACCTACGAGCAGTACTTC. The encoded protein is CASSGVAGYTYEQYF.

V gene TRBV4-2 combines with J gene TRBJ2-2; maybe TRBD1 (6 bases). The CDR3 has 17 residues. The V end lost 5 bases, the J end lost 6 bases, and 22 bases lay between the germline ends. CDR1 LGHNA and CDR2 YNFKEQ come from the germline V gene. This chain's CDR3 is CASSAPEGVVRPGELFF. The CDR3 region has the DNA TGTGCCAGCAGCGCCCCTGAGGGGGTGGTTCGACCCGGGGAGCTGTTTTTT.

This rearrangement joins TRBV13 to TRBJ1-1; maybe TRBD1 (5 bases). Deletions cut 3 bases from V and 6 bases from J, with 11 bases between. The CDR3 has 13 amino acids. The V gene's germline CDR1 is PRHDT and CDR2 FYEKMQ (reference sequence). The DNA of the CDR3 is TGTGCCAGCAGCTTGACCGAACAGGCTGAAGCTTTCTTT. The encoded protein is CASSLTEQAEAFF.

The CDR3 here is CASSLEAAGSGGYTF. CDR3 DNA sequence: TGCGCCAGCAGCTTGGAGGCGGCGGGCAGCGGTGGCTACACCTTC. The V gene is TRBV5-1, the J gene TRBJ1-2, with D uncertain. This CDR3 is built from 15 residues. Germline V CDR1 and CDR2: SGHRS, YFSETQ. The germline V and J ends were trimmed by 0 bases and 7 bases, with 16 bases remaining between them.

In DNA form, the CDR3 reads TGTGCCAGTAACCGGGACAGGGGGCCTAATTCACCCCTCCACTTT. As protein: CASNRDRGPNSPLHF. The chain combines TRBV19 with TRBJ1-6, with 12 bases matching TRBD1. Per germline, CDR1 LNHDA and CDR2 SQIVND (reference sequence). The V segment lost 7 bases and the J segment 6 bases; nucleotides outside the gene matches: 4. This CDR3 is built from 15 residues.

The rearrangement links TRBV25-1 to TRBJ1-6; 7 bases map to TRBD1. The CDR3 has 13 residues. CDR1 and CDR2 from the germline V gene are MGHDK and SYGVNS. Losses at the gene ends were 8 bases for V and 6 bases for J; bases not matched to a gene: 4. The CDR3 loop is CASGRDSNSPLHF. CDR3 nucleotides: TGTGCCAGCGGCCGGGACAGTAATTCACCCCTCCACTTT.

The chain couples TRBV6-6 to TRBJ1-4; TRBD1 aligns across 11 bases. With V trimmed by 4 bases and J by 8 bases, 9 bases remained unmatched. From germline, CDR1 is MNHNY and CDR2 SVGAGI (reference sequence). The CDR3 covers 16 residues. The CDR3 DNA sequence: TGTGCCAGCAGTTCCCGGACAGGGGGCGGCAGGGAAAAACTGTTTTTT. Amino acid sequence: CASSSRTGGGREKLFF.

This chain connects TRBV5-1 to TRBJ2-7; D is possibly TRBD2 (6 bases). There are 15 residues in the CDR3. V lost 1 base to trimming and J lost 5 bases, with 16 bases between them. Germline CDR1 and CDR2: SGHRS and YFSETQ. CDR3 loop: CASSLQAGPFDEQYF. The DNA for the CDR3 is TGCGCCAGCAGCTTGCAGGCGGGGCCCTTTGACGAGCAGTACTTC.

The chain uses TRBV7-2 and TRBJ2-5; 14 bases align to TRBD2. Germline lookup yields CDR1 SGHTA and CDR2 FQGNSA. V shed 4 bases and J 5 bases; nucleotides not matched to a gene: 6. The CDR3 extends over 16 amino acids. The DNA for the CDR3 is TGTGCCAGCAGCTCCTGGACTAGCGGGGGGCTGGAGACCCAGTACTTC. Translation gives CASSSWTSGGLETQYF.

This clone was seen a single time. V and J are TRBV6-6 and TRBJ1-1; D might be TRBD1 (6 bases). Germline assignment: CDR1 MNHNY and CDR2 SVGAGI (reference sequence). The CDR3 contains 13 residues. V was trimmed by 6 bases and J by 7 bases, leaving 15 bases between them. The chain's CDR3 is CASSFTGLGEAFF. For the CDR3, the DNA is TGTGCCAGCAGCTTCACAGGGCTGGGTGAAGCTTTCTTT.

This clone was recorded only once. DNA of the CDR3: TGCGCCAGCAGCCAAGCGCCTTACAATGAGCAGTTCTTC. It yields the protein CASSQAPYNEQFF. The chain joins TRBV4-3 to TRBJ2-1; D call uncertain. The CDR3 consists of 13 residues. Germline loops: CDR1 LGHNA, CDR2 YSLEER. V lost 1 base and J 4 bases, leaving 5 bases between the germline ends.

This clone appeared a few times. The chain uses TRBV30 and TRBJ1-2; 7 bases are a match to TRBD1. The CDR3 has 13 residues. In germline, CDR1 is GTSNPN, CDR2 SVGIG (reference sequence). The V gene end was trimmed by 0 bases and the J gene end by 4 bases; junction bases not matched to a gene: 2. CDR3 loop: CAWSVDRVYGYTF. DNA for the CDR3: TGTGCCTGGAGTGTAGACAGGGTCTATGGCTACACCTTC.

V is TRBV6-1 and J is TRBJ2-3, with 7 positions matching TRBD2. CDR1 is MNHNS, CDR2 SASEGT, per germline. The V and J ends lost 1 base and 4 bases, in that order; junction bases with no gene match: 5. The CDR3 extends over 15 amino acids. The CDR3 bases are TGTGCCAGCAGTGAAGAGGGAGGGTTCGCAGATACGCAGTATTTT. Its translation: CASSEEGGFADTQYF.

The chain employs TRBV29-1 and TRBJ2-1; D remains ambiguous. Germline CDR1 is SQVTM and CDR2 is ANQGSEA. V lost 5 bases and J lost 0, with 17 bases in between. The CDR3 length is 16 residues. The DNA for the CDR3 is TGCAGCGTTCCCACGATACTGGGAAGCTCCTACAATGAGCAGTTCTTC. The encoded protein is CSVPTILGSSYNEQFF.

This clone was counted once. Within the sample, other DNA sequences also encode this same CDR3. The gene calls are TRBV12-3 or TRBV12-4 and TRBJ2-7; D not resolved. The CDR3 runs to 11 residues. V dropped 3 bases and J dropped 3 bases, with 3 bases sitting between them. CDR3 sequence: CASSFGYEQYF. CDR3 DNA sequence: TGTGCCAGCAGTTTTGGCTACGAGCAGTACTTC.

This sequence joins TRBV29-1 and TRBJ2-1; the D gene is possibly TRBD2 (5 bases). The ends were cut back, 4 bases at V and 2 bases at J, with 12 bases in the middle. This CDR3 comprises 14 residues. Looked up from germline, CDR1 is SQVTM and CDR2 is ANQGSEA. The CDR3 DNA sequence: TGCAGCGTTGTAGGGAGACTGGCCTACAATGAGCAGTTCTTC. Residues: CSVVGRLAYNEQFF.

DNA of the CDR3: TGTGCCAGTAATTCAGGGCCTAACACTGAAGCTTTCTTT. It is translated as CASNSGPNTEAFF. The chain employs TRBV19 and TRBJ1-1; TRBD1 might be the D (5 bases). The CDR3 is made up of 13 amino acids. In germline, CDR1 is LNHDA, CDR2 SQIVND (reference sequence). V was pared by 7 bases and J by 2 bases, with 11 bases between.

The chain recombines TRBV6-5 with TRBJ2-1; perhaps TRBD2 as D (5 bases). The germline gives CDR1 MNHEY, CDR2 SVGAGI. This CDR3 has 12 residues. Between the trimmed V and J ends, which lost 6 bases and 15 bases, there was a span of 18 bases. CDR3 nucleotides: TGTGCCAGCAGCCTACTAGGGCGTCGTTTGTTCTTC. This sequence encodes CASSLLGRRLFF.

The chain carries TRBV30 and TRBJ2-3; no clear D. Germline V CDR1 and CDR2: GTSNPN, SVGIG (reference sequence). Between the trimmed V and J ends, which lost 0 bases and 9 bases, there was a span of 13 bases. The CDR3 length is 13 residues. In DNA form, the CDR3 reads TGTGCCTGGAGTGTACAAGCGCGGCGGACGCAGTATTTT. This codes for CAWSVQARRTQYF.

V gene TRBV3-1 (or the pseudogene TRBV3-2) combines with J gene TRBJ1-2; D gene ambiguous. Germline CDR1 LGHDT, CDR2 YNNKEL (reference sequence). The CDR3 has 14 residues. V was cut by 0 bases and J by 6 bases, with 11 bases left in between. The CDR3 is CASSQDSEEDGYTF. The CDR3 bases are TGTGCCAGCAGCCAAGATAGCGAGGAGGATGGCTACACCTTC.